What follows are 29 T cell receptor beta chains derived from one specimen sequenced in a study of cytomegalovirus exposure and HLA in healthy donors. PCR employed 60 Vbeta and 13 Jbeta primers. TCRdb keeps only in-frame clones here, not all; method: immunoSEQ multiplex PCR. Among roughly 150,000 clones, about 70% were seen once, and the ten largest hold 10%. Sequenced: PBMCs. Receptors originate from a man aged 25-40 years in good health and CMV-seropositive.

V and J are TRBV29-1 and TRBJ2-7; 10 bases align to TRBD1. There are 13 residues in the CDR3. With V trimmed by 6 bases and J by 0 bases, 2 bases remained unmatched. Germline V CDR1 and CDR2: SQVTM, ANQGSEA. CDR3 region: CSVRTGGSYEQYF. DNA of the CDR3: TGCAGCGTGAGGACAGGGGGCTCCTACGAGCAGTACTTC.

A single count supports this clone. This sequence joins TRBV5-4 and TRBJ1-1, with TRBD1 identical over 7 bases. V shed 5 bases, J shed 5 bases, and the junction held 15 bases outside the gene matches. Germline CDR1 is SGHNT and CDR2 is YYREEE (reference sequence). The CDR3 totals 16 residues. CDR3 DNA sequence: TGTGCCAGCAGTCCCCGGGACAGTCGGACGTGGACTGAAGCTTTCTTT. It yields the protein CASSPRDSRTWTEAFF. Together with reference TRBV5-4 and TRBJ1-1, the CDR3 gives the full variable domain: ETGVTQSPTHLIKTRGQQVTLRCSSQSGHNTVSWYQQALGQGPQFIFQYYREEENGRGNFPPRFSGLQFPNYSSELNVNALELDDSALYLCASSPRDSRTWTEAFFGQGTRLTVV.

The rearrangement links TRBV7-9 to TRBJ1-1; 8 bases line up with TRBD1. The CDR3 loop spans 13 amino acids. After removal of 2 bases from V and 11 bases from J, the junction contained 7 bases not matched to a gene. CDR1 SEHNR and CDR2 FQNEAQ come from the germline V gene (reference sequence). CDR3 DNA sequence: TGTGCCAGCAGCTTAAGACAGGGGCTGGGTGCTTTCTTT. This codes for CASSLRQGLGAFF.

The chain uses TRBV19 and TRBJ2-3, with a tentative D call TRBD2 (6 bases). Germline CDR1 reads LNHDA; CDR2 reads SQIVND (reference sequence). The V end was cut by 8 bases, the J end by 6 bases, with 24 bases between. The CDR3 is 16 residues long. CDR3 bases: TGTGCCAGTGGCCCTCGAGGGGCGGAGGGCTGGGATACGCAGTATTTT. It encodes CASGPRGAEGWDTQYF.

This clone was picked up a small number of times. The J gene is TRBJ1-3, the V gene TRBV6-6, with a tentative D call TRBD1 (6 bases). The CDR3 extends over 14 amino acids. The germline V gene has CDR1 MNHNY and CDR2 SVGAGI (reference sequence). V lost 6 bases and J lost 1, with 10 bases in between. As DNA, the CDR3 is TGTGCCAGCAGGCCTCAGGGGTCTGGAAACACCATATATTTT. It specifies CASRPQGSGNTIYF.

This clone appeared a few times. V usage is TRBV27 and J usage is TRBJ2-1; D not certain. The CDR3 sequence is 13 residues long. Germline CDR1 reads MNHEY; CDR2 reads SMNVEV (reference sequence). V gave up 2 bases and J gave up 7 bases, with 9 bases separating them. The CDR3 region has the DNA TGTGCCAGCAGTTTACCGGGTCGAAATGAGCAGTTCTTC. Translation gives CASSLPGRNEQFF.

The chain has TRBV6-5 and TRBJ1-1; D not certain. This CDR3 has 11 amino acids. Per the germline V gene, CDR1 is MNHEY and CDR2 is SVGAGI. V shed 2 bases and J shed 6 bases, with 4 bases lying between them. CDR3 sequence: CASSYRAEAFF. The CDR3 region has the DNA TGTGCCAGCAGTTACCGAGCTGAAGCTTTCTTT.

This clone was seen a few times. J is TRBJ2-1 and V is TRBV28; 11 bases map to TRBD2. This CDR3 region has 19 residues. V dropped 4 bases and J dropped 7; count of bases not matched to a gene: 18. The germline V gene has CDR1 MDHEN and CDR2 SYDVKM. CDR3 protein: CASSSLIVGRTSGWNEQFF. The CDR3 DNA reads TGTGCCAGCAGTTCCCTCATTGTAGGAAGGACTAGCGGGTGGAATGAGCAGTTCTTC.

To note about this clone: At one of its ends the junction is not consistent with the germline gene, which may arise from a read error. The chain combines TRBV4-2 with TRBJ2-7; 10 nucleotides align to TRBD2. This CDR3 is 15 amino acids long. The germline CDR1 and CDR2 sequences are LGHNA and YNFKEQ. The CDR3 is CTSSQGLADIYEQYF. In DNA form, the CDR3 reads TGTACCAGCAGCCAAGGACTAGCGGATATCTACGAGCAGTACTTC.

Only a few counts were recorded for this clone. The V gene is TRBV6-6, the J gene TRBJ1-1; D call uncertain. V was cut by 0 bases and J by 1 base, with 6 bases left in between. CDR3 length: 14 amino acids. The germline V gene encodes CDR1 MNHNY and CDR2 SVGAGI (reference sequence). The CDR3 nucleotides are TGTGCCAGCAGTTACTCGGGCAGGAACACTGAAGCTTTCTTT. Translation gives CASSYSGRNTEAFF.

This chain links TRBV2 with TRBJ1-2; D uncertain. Per the germline V gene, CDR1 is SNHLY and CDR2 is FYNNEI. The CDR3 runs 15 residues. Trimming removed 5 bases from V and 2 bases from J, with 15 bases in between. In DNA form, the CDR3 reads TGTGCCAGCAGTTTTACACCGGAGCCCAACTATGGCTACACCTTC. Translated, it gives CASSFTPEPNYGYTF.

Concerning this clone itself: The sample contains more than one DNA sequence encoding this CDR3. This chain connects TRBV19 to TRBJ1-5; TRBD1 aligns across 7 bases. The CDR3 totals 13 residues. The germline V gene encodes CDR1 LNHDA and CDR2 SQIVND (reference sequence). The junction had 3 bases not matched to a gene; V was cut back by 6 bases and J by 4 bases. The CDR3, as DNA: TGTGCCAGTAGCGGACAGGTTAATCAGCCCCAGCATTTT. This translates into CASSGQVNQPQHF.

This sequence joins TRBV10-3 and TRBJ1-1; the match to TRBD1 covers 7 bases. In germline, CDR1 is ENHRY, CDR2 SYGVKD. The CDR3 is 13 residues long. V was pared by 10 bases and J by 2 bases, with 7 bases of the junction left unmatched. CDR3 DNA: TGTGCCACCCAGGGGACAGAAAACACTGAAGCTTTCTTT. Amino acids: CATQGTENTEAFF.

The gene calls are TRBV5-4 and TRBJ1-5; D possibly corresponds to TRBD1 (5 bases). This CDR3 is built from 15 residues. In germline, CDR1 is SGHNT, CDR2 YYREEE (reference sequence). Trimming cost V 4 bases and J 6 bases, with 17 bases left between them. The CDR3 spells CASSPDRGKGQPQHF. DNA for the CDR3: TGTGCCAGCAGCCCAGACCGGGGGAAAGGTCAGCCCCAGCATTTT.

V and J are TRBV6-5 and TRBJ1-1, with no clear D. Looked up from germline, CDR1 is MNHEY and CDR2 is SVGAGI. The CDR3 extends over 15 amino acids. Deletions cut 0 bases from V and 2 bases from J, with 10 bases between. The DNA of the CDR3 is TGTGCCAGCAGTTACTCAACAGCCCCTAACACTGAAGCTTTCTTT. This codes for CASSYSTAPNTEAFF.

A note on this clone: An end of the junction does not agree with germline; a read error may underlie this. The chain carries TRBV5-1 and TRBJ2-7; D not certain. CDR3 length: 13 amino acids. CDR1 and CDR2 from the germline V gene are SGHRS and YFSETQ. The CDR3 coding sequence is TGCGCCAGCAGCTTTACTATCTCCCACGAGCAGTACTTC. This sequence encodes CASSFTISHEQYF. Supplemented by reference TRBV5-1 and TRBJ2-7, the full variable domain reads KAGVTQTPRYLIKTRGQQVTLSCSPISGHRSVSWYQQTPGQGLQFLFEYFSETQRNKGNFPGRFSGRQFSNSRSEMNVSTLELGDSALYLCASSFTISHEQYFGPGTRLTVT.

The chain recombines TRBV18 with TRBJ2-6, with D hard to call. Trimming took 0 bases from V and 0 from J, leaving 3 bases between them. Germline values: CDR1 KGHSH, CDR2 LQKENI. This CDR3 has 15 amino acids. For the CDR3, the DNA is TGTGCCAGCTCACCACCTAGCTCTGGGGCCAACGTCCTGACTTTC. Translating gives CASSPPSSGANVLTF. Drawing the rest from reference TRBV18 and TRBJ2-6, the complete variable domain is NAGVMQNPRHLVRRRGQEARLRCSPMKGHSHVYWYRQLPEEGLKFMVYLQKENIIDESGMPKERFSAEFPKEGPSILRIQQVVRGDSAAYFCASSPPSSGANVLTFGAGSRLTVL.

This clone was counted between two and nine times. This chain uses TRBV18 with TRBJ2-7; a weak D match, TRBD2 (6 bases). Per the germline V gene, CDR1 is KGHSH and CDR2 is LQKENI. Trimming took off 0 bases at V and 7 bases at J, with 25 bases between the two ends. The CDR3 is made up of 18 amino acids. Here the CDR3 DNA reads TGTGCCAGCTCACCACCCCCCGACGGGAGCGTATTAAATAGGGAGCAGTACTTC. Its protein product is CASSPPPDGSVLNREQYF.

Only a few counts were recorded for this clone. The CDR3 DNA follows: TGTGCCAGCACGGTGGCGGTAGCCGGGGAGCTGTTTTTT. Translation gives CASTVAVAGELFF. The rearrangement links TRBV2 to TRBJ2-2; D is ambiguous. The CDR3 consists of 13 residues. CDR1 is SNHLY, CDR2 FYNNEI, per germline. V was pared by 7 bases and J by 6 bases, with 12 bases between.

V usage is TRBV6-4 and J usage is TRBJ2-3; 9 nucleotides match TRBD1. The trim removed 4 bases at V and 1 base at J, leaving 3 bases unmatched. The CDR3 has 15 residues. From germline, CDR1 is MRHNA and CDR2 SNTAGT. CDR3 nucleotides: TGTGCCAGCAGTGCTGGGGACAGGGGCACAGATACGCAGTATTTT. The encoded protein is CASSAGDRGTDTQYF.

The chain couples TRBV6-1 to TRBJ1-1; unclear D gene. The CDR3 covers 13 residues. The V gene's germline CDR1 is MNHNS and CDR2 SASEGT. V lost 6 bases and J 3 bases, leaving 11 bases between the germline ends. In DNA, the CDR3 is TGTGCCAGCAGACAATTAGGAGACACTGAAGCTTTCTTT. It translates to CASRQLGDTEAFF.

This clone was found once. The chain employs TRBV10-2 and TRBJ2-1, with 13 positions matching TRBD2. CDR1 is WSHSY and CDR2 is SAAADI in the germline V gene. The CDR3 runs 14 residues. J lost 9 bases, V lost 4 bases, and 3 bases had no gene match. In DNA form, the CDR3 reads TGCGCCAGCAGTGGGACTAGCGGGAGAGTTGAGCAGTTCTTC. Protein sequence: CASSGTSGRVEQFF.

The CDR3 nucleotides read TGTGCCAGCAGCATGGGCCCGAATGAAAAACTGTTTTTT. It specifies CASSMGPNEKLFF. V is TRBV7-3 and J is TRBJ1-4; no firm D call. The ends were cut back, 5 bases at V and 5 bases at J, with 9 bases in the middle. The germline gives CDR1 SGHTA, CDR2 FQGTGA. This CDR3 comprises 13 residues.

Only a few counts were recorded for this clone. The chain employs TRBV10-3 and TRBJ1-1; 10 bases fit TRBD1. The CDR3 sequence is 18 residues long. With V trimmed by 2 bases and J by 3 bases, 12 bases remained unmatched. Germline V gene lookup returns CDR1 ENHRY and CDR2 SYGVKD. The CDR3 protein is CAISEELPIGQGDTEAFF. CDR3 sequence (DNA): TGTGCCATCAGTGAGGAGCTACCCATAGGACAGGGGGACACTGAAGCTTTCTTT.

The chain combines TRBV27 with TRBJ2-1, with a weak D call TRBD1 (5 bases). The V and J ends lost 3 bases and 0 bases respectively, with 12 bases between them. Germline V gene data show CDR1 as MNHEY and CDR2 as SMNVEV (reference sequence). This CDR3 is built from 16 residues. CDR3 nucleotides: TGTGCCAGCAGTTTTAAGGGGTTGAGCTCCTACAATGAGCAGTTCTTC. Its protein is CASSFKGLSSYNEQFF.

V gene TRBV19 combines with J gene TRBJ1-1; weak D call: TRBD1 (5 bases). The CDR3 covers 15 residues. Trimming cost V 6 bases and J 4 bases, with 18 bases left between them. Germline-derived CDR1 and CDR2 are LNHDA and SQIVND (reference sequence). The DNA of the CDR3 is TGTGCCAGTAGATCGGGCCAGGGTAGGGTCACTGAAGCTTTCTTT. Its protein is CASRSGQGRVTEAFF.

This clone was picked up a small number of times. This chain uses TRBV20-1 with TRBJ1-1; D uncertain. V lost 0 bases and J lost 6, with 5 bases in between. Looked up from germline, CDR1 is DFQATT and CDR2 is SNEGSKA (reference sequence). The CDR3 totals 11 residues. DNA of the CDR3: TGCAGTGCTAGAGAGGCCGCTGAAGCTTTCTTT. Its protein product is CSAREAAEAFF.

This chain joins TRBV4-2 and TRBJ2-7; 10 nucleotides agree with TRBD2. CDR3 length: 15 amino acids. Trimming cost V 2 bases and J 4 bases; bases outside gene matches: 5. From germline, CDR1 is LGHNA and CDR2 YNFKEQ. CDR3 residues: CASSQLAGVQYEQYF. The DNA of the CDR3 is TGTGCCAGCAGCCAACTAGCGGGAGTTCAATACGAGCAGTACTTC.

The CDR3 is CAWARGADTQYF. In DNA form, the CDR3 reads TGTGCCTGGGCCAGGGGAGCAGATACGCAGTATTTT. V and J are TRBV30 and TRBJ2-3; D might be TRBD1 (6 bases). Germline-derived CDR1 and CDR2 are GTSNPN and SVGIG (reference sequence). This CDR3 has 12 residues. The germline V and J ends were trimmed by 5 bases and 4 bases, with 10 bases remaining between them.